This T cell receptor (beta chain) originates from a study of human T cells and chemical hapten exposure. The time point denotes: patch test 1, 2 weeks after DPC sensitization. Documented treatment: therapeutic diphenylcyclopropenone sensitization with weekly scalp DPC. Alopecia patients between 18 and 70 years old and suitable for DPC were used as donors. Total RNA was isolated from unfractionated whole blood. TCRdb re-called the RACE reads with MiXCR, one entry per CDR3 protein. The data contain over 12,000 distinct CDR3 sequences, about 15% of them singletons. This clonotype was picked up many times. The antigen remains undetermined. The J segment lost 4 bases and the V segment lost 2 bases, leaving 3 bases of the junction unmatched. CDR3 length: 16 amino acids. CDR1 is LGHDT and CDR2 is YNNKEL in the germline V gene (reference sequence). Broader study findings: TCRs above 1 in 1000 frequency stayed constant with DPC sensitization.

The V call is TRBV3-1, the J call TRBJ2-1; 12 bases fit TRBD2. The clonotype was recovered from a woman in her 30s with alopecia areata. Some clones in this sample may be carry-over from other donors' samples. Sequencing used whole blood, obtained in connection with sensitization to the hapten diphenylcyclopropenone (DPC). The CDR3 region has the DNA TGTGCCAGCAGCCAATTTCTAGCGGGGGGGTACAATGAGCAGTTCTTC. Amino acid sequence: CASSQFLAGGYNEQFF.